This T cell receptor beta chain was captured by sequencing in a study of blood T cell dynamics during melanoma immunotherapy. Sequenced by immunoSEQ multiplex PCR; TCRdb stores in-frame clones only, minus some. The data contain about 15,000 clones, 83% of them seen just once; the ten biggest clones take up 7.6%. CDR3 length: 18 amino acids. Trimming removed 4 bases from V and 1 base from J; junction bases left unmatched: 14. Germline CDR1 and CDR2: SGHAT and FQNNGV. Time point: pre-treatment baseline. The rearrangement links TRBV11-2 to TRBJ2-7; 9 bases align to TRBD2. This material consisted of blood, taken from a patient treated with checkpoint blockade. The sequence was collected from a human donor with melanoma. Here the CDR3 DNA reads TGTGCCAGCAGCTACTGGGCCCTCAGCGGGAGGACATCCTACGAGCAGTACTTC. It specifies CASSYWALSGRTSYEQYF.